The T cell receptor (beta chain) described here comes from a study of T cell responses to AZD1222 COVID-19 vaccine. This table comes from immunoSEQ multiplex PCR, and its TCRdb copy is limited to in-frame clones, with some not included. The data show 95,000 to 150,000 clones, about 90% seen once. CDR1 is SGDLS, CDR2 YYNGEE, per germline. The CDR3 runs to 18 residues. The J segment lost 4 bases and the V segment lost 1 base, leaving 13 bases of the junction unmatched. The sequence was collected from an adult in good health. The material was peripheral blood, obtained on day 0 of AZD1222 vaccination. The V call is TRBV9, the J call TRBJ2-1; the match to TRBD1 covers 8 bases. CDR3 nucleotides: TGTGCCAGCAGCGTAAACCGCCAGGGGGCCAGCCCTTACAATGAGCAGTTCTTC. Translating it yields CASSVNRQGASPYNEQFF.